The entry below describes one T cell receptor beta chain. This record comes from a study of blood T cell repertoires in COVID-19. Turning to the study itself: Acute and convalescent COVID-19 specimens originated in the United States, Italy and Spain.

This table comes from immunoSEQ multiplex PCR, and its TCRdb copy is limited to in-frame clones, with some not included. The sample includes about 440,000 clones, roughly 87% of them seen just once. This CDR3 region has 15 residues. V lost 2 bases, J lost 8 bases, and 15 bases lay in between. From germline, CDR1 is LGHDT and CDR2 YNNKEL (reference sequence). Residents of 24 US areas, aged roughly 18 to 89 years, made up the participants. Cohort 3 recovery required two negative PCRs, clearance, or symptom resolution. The chain has TRBV3-1 (or the pseudogene TRBV3-2) and TRBJ2-2, with D perhaps matching TRBD2 (5 bases). The source material was PBMCs or T cells enriched from blood (not recorded which). The source of this sequence is a man between 18 and 35 years old who had recovered from COVID-19. The CDR3 DNA reads as TGTGCCAGCAGCCAACACACTAGTCGAGGGGGGGAGCTGTTTTTT. Residues: CASSQHTSRGGELFF.